This entry is about one T cell receptor (beta chain). There is no known antigen for this receptor. It has no much larger one-base neighbor in the sample; base qualities were not kept. TCRbeta CDR3 regions were amplified from genomic DNA by means of the immunoSEQ Assay, a bias-controlled multiplex PCR. Per the original workflow: Nucleated cell counts per sample were estimated from amplification of reference gene primers within the assay. Sequence reads were collapsed and filtered to measure the absolute abundance of every unique TCRbeta CDR3 rearrangement. For each sample, productive Simpson clonality was calculated by taking the square root of Simpson's diversity index across productive rearrangements. TCRdb retrieved this table from immuneACCESS and kept in-frame rearrangements only. Not all clones are present; in checked studies, unresolved V genes account for under half, and no reason is known for the remainder. V, J and clone size are those of that table, while D and trimming were read from the DNA. Counted in this sample were approximately 230,000 clones; around 90% of them appeared once. 14% to 15% of the sample belongs to the ten largest clones.

Participants in the prospective study were enrolled through a virtual design, were aged roughly 18 to 100 years, and lived in fewer than 30 United States geographic areas. In the prospective study, cohorts were assigned on the basis of participant-reported clinical history obtained from a screening survey and a study questionnaire. Mobile phlebotomists in the prospective study collected whole blood, serum and a nasopharyngeal or oropharyngeal swab from every participant. Over a 2-month period, participants in the prospective study had the option of providing additional blood draws and questionnaires. Blood samples from the prospective study were shipped frozen or at room temperature prior to DNA extraction. Inclusive of the bounding cysteine and phenylalanine, the CDR3 is 15 residues long. Only CDR3 DNA remains: 45 bases, in frame from the first base. For CDR1 and CDR2, the germline V gene (reference sequence) lists SEHNR and FQNEAQ. Relative to germline, V is 5 bases shorter and J is 5 bases shorter, with 16 bases between their ends.

The data were taken from a study of blood T cell repertoires in COVID-19 (dated by TCRdb to 2020 to 2022). As for the study more broadly: The collaborator samples originated in the United States, Italy and Spain and spanned the acute and convalescent phases of COVID-19. The prospective study material was composed of cDNA or gDNA derived from T cells, B-cell-depleted T cells, or PBMCs. Deeply sampled blood TCRbeta repertoires from subjects exposed to, actively infected with, or recovered from COVID-19 were included in the dataset. The repertoires were released in a freely available public database meant as a resource for research on the immune response to SARS-CoV-2. The samples were drawn from two sources: the first 160 participants of the ongoing ImmuneRACE study, and fewer than 1,500 subjects contributed by 6 global collaborators. The sample metadata nearly always contained a de-identified subject ID, COVID-19 status, age in years and sex. Where HLA class I and class II types were available, the types were taken from metadata supplied by the sample provider, not from assay-based typing.

Summary of the overall study and its limitations: Clinical and demographic metadata were provided uncurated, with the amount varying by source and participant.

The chain uses TRBV7-9 and TRBJ2-1; TRBD1 might be the D gene, on 5 matching bases. The sequence derives from a woman in her forties or fifties with acute COVID-19. The sample comprised PBMCs or T cells enriched from blood (not recorded which). The DNA reads TGTGCCAGCAGCGTTGTAGGGGTTACGAACAATGAGCAGTTCTTC. Its translation reads: CASSVVGVTNNEQFF.